Reported below is one TCR beta chain. Its antigen is unknown. The record originates from a study of shared clonotypes between healthy human individuals. The CDR3 extends over 13 amino acids. V lost 2 bases and J lost 7, with 9 bases in between. Germline CDR1 SGHTA, CDR2 FQGTGA. Study findings and constraints: Collection of samples was limited to blood; tissue repertoires likely differ. Few donors limited the genetic and exposure-history diversity represented.

Sequencing was performed with immunoSEQ multiplex PCR; in TCRdb, only in-frame clones are kept and a portion is missing. This table has 450,000 to 650,000 clones, around 80% appearing once. The TCR comes from a woman in her 40s in good health. Some clones in this sample may be carry-over from other donors' samples. The chain combines TRBV7-3 with TRBJ2-1; tentative D call: TRBD2 (5 bases). Sequenced input: PBMCs. CDR3 region: CASSLDWENEQFF. DNA for the CDR3: TGTGCCAGCAGCTTAGATTGGGAGAATGAGCAGTTCTTC. The whole variable domain, remainder taken from reference TRBV7-3 and TRBJ2-1, is GAGVSQTPSNKVTEKGKYVELRCDPISGHTALYWYRQSLGQGPEFLIYFQGTGAADDSGLPNDRFFAVRPEGSVSTLKIQRTERGDSAVYLCASSLDWENEQFFGPGTRLTVL.